This T cell receptor beta chain appears in the sequencing data of a study of T cells in Graves' hyperthyroidism and ophthalmopathy. Study-level background: Peripheral blood was collected at initial diagnosis, before any treatment.

Study results and caveats: Blood samples included most of the expanded thyroid clonotypes exceeding 0.001. A model of 13 V-J pairs discriminated ophthalmopathy from stable hyperthyroidism.

The CDR3 spans 14 residues. Germline CDR1 and CDR2: LGHDT and YNNKEL (reference sequence). V gave up 4 bases and J gave up 4 bases; unmatched junction bases: 4. Used for diagnoses were clinical symptoms, serum thyroxine and TRAb, thyroid ultrasound and orbital computed tomography. RNA transcripts yielded amplified TCR beta CDR3 regions. When the TCR CDR3 underwent first-round RT-PCR, the HTBI primer set was used. TCRdb processed the multiplex PCR reads anew with MiXCR; each CDR3 protein has one entry. In the table there are roughly 250,000 distinct CDR3 sequences, approximately 16% of which are singletons. This clonotype was detected many times. No antigen is known for it.

This chain uses TRBV3-1 with TRBJ2-7; 10 bases are a match to TRBD2. The receptor comes from a woman aged 18-29 years with Graves' ophthalmopathy. The sample comprised blood. The CDR3 nucleotides read TGTGCCAGCAGCCGTAGCGGGGGGCGATACGAGCAGTACTTC. Protein sequence: CASSRSGGRYEQYF.